The rows below give T cell receptor beta chains drawn from one sample of a study of blood T cell repertoires in COVID-19. Assay: immunoSEQ multiplex PCR; the TCRdb copy retains only in-frame clones and omits some. The sample lists some 220,000 clones, about 83% occurring once. The sample taken for sequencing was peripheral blood. These receptors were taken from a man in his fifties with acute or convalescent COVID-19. Both conserved end residues are part of each CDR3. The D gene is left open where the match is weak.

J gene	V gene	D gene	CDR3 protein
TRBJ2-4	TRBV28	.	CASIPRLDSKNIQYF
TRBJ2-3	TRBV6-4	TRBD2	CASSEGLATDTQYF
TRBJ1-2	TRBV6-2/TRBV6-3	TRBD1	CASSYRGRSYGYTF
TRBJ2-1	TRBV18	.	CASSGGRALPYNEQFF
TRBJ2-3	TRBV3-1/TRBV3-2	.	CASSQEWGKDTQYF
TRBJ2-3	TRBV10-3	TRBD1	CAITETGASTDTQYF
TRBJ2-1	TRBV19	TRBD1	CASSMGTGNFYNEQFF
TRBJ2-3	TRBV7-2	.	CASSLGFGRADTQYF
TRBJ1-2	TRBV10-3	.	CAISESGHNYGYTF
TRBJ1-2	TRBV21-1	.	CASSKVAEPHGYTF
TRBJ2-7	TRBV27	TRBD2	CASSLAGTSPHYEQYF
TRBJ1-2	TRBV10-3	TRBD1	CAISFRTPGTETNYGYTF
TRBJ2-7	TRBV2	TRBD1	CASIRDSYEQYF
TRBJ1-1	TRBV24-1	.	CATSGAGAPNTEAFF
TRBJ2-7	TRBV28	TRBD1	CASTNPGQGLEQYF
TRBJ1-3	TRBV27	.	CASMARAGFSGNTIYF
TRBJ2-1	TRBV19	TRBD2	CASSYLAGANSYNEQFF
TRBJ2-2	TRBV3-1/TRBV3-2	.	CASSQFWGANTGELFF
TRBJ2-1	TRBV14	TRBD2	CASSLTSGVLEQFF
TRBJ2-5	TRBV24-1	.	CATSEAGQETQYF
TRBJ2-5	TRBV12-3/TRBV12-4	.	CASRGGNKETQYF
TRBJ1-2	TRBV18	.	CASSPPRVPVGYTF
TRBJ1-1	TRBV5-1	TRBD1	CASSFSIRTGISEAFF
TRBJ2-5	TRBV2	TRBD2	CASGKTGTSPETQYF
TRBJ1-5	TRBV3-1/TRBV3-2	.	CASSNRVVDQPQHF
TRBJ2-7	TRBV25-1	.	CASSEGGTYEQYF
TRBJ1-5	TRBV6-5	.	CASSPDRFGNQPQHF
TRBJ2-2	TRBV10-3	TRBD1	CAISGTGVTGELFF
TRBJ2-1	TRBV20-1	.	CSALQGYEQFF
TRBJ2-1	TRBV28	TRBD2	CASSYRGLAGANEQFF
TRBJ2-5	TRBV27	TRBD2	CASTPGTSGRGTQYF
TRBJ2-5	TRBV7-6	TRBD1	CASSLIGQGTDQETQYF
TRBJ1-2	TRBV7-9	.	CASSSPGAGDGYTF
TRBJ2-7	TRBV5-4	TRBD2	CASSLDNPSGRYEQYF
TRBJ1-6	TRBV2	TRBD1	CAIATGTGGRALHF
TRBJ1-5	TRBV11-2	TRBD1	CASSPGTANQPQHF
TRBJ1-5	TRBV29-1	.	CSVLGALEGPQHF
TRBJ1-5	TRBV5-4	.	CASSFGGGDQPQHF
TRBJ1-5	TRBV18	TRBD1	CASSPSGQGSNQPQHF
TRBJ2-7	TRBV7-9	TRBD2	CASSLVGSSGSREQYF
TRBJ2-1	TRBV4-1	TRBD2	CASSDRGSGNVNEQFF
TRBJ1-1	TRBV18	.	CASSPGQTGEAFF
TRBJ2-7	TRBV9	.	CASSVVGHSNDEQYF
TRBJ1-1	TRBV5-1	TRBD1	CASSLAGQGGSTEAFF
TRBJ1-1	TRBV6-5	TRBD1	CAVRQGTVKAEAFF
TRBJ1-6	TRBV5-1	.	CASSLSVTYPEALHF
TRBJ1-1	TRBV11-2	.	CASSLVSTEAFF
TRBJ1-2	TRBV28	TRBD1	CASRVTGGRNYGYTF
TRBJ2-5	TRBV9	TRBD2	CASSVMIAGGQETQYF
TRBJ1-3	TRBV9	.	CASTPEDSLAIRSGNTIYF
TRBJ1-4	TRBV5-1	.	CASSAQVATNEKLFF
TRBJ2-7	TRBV5-1	TRBD2	CASRTSVFDEQYF
TRBJ1-2	TRBV19	.	CASSPTERYGYTF